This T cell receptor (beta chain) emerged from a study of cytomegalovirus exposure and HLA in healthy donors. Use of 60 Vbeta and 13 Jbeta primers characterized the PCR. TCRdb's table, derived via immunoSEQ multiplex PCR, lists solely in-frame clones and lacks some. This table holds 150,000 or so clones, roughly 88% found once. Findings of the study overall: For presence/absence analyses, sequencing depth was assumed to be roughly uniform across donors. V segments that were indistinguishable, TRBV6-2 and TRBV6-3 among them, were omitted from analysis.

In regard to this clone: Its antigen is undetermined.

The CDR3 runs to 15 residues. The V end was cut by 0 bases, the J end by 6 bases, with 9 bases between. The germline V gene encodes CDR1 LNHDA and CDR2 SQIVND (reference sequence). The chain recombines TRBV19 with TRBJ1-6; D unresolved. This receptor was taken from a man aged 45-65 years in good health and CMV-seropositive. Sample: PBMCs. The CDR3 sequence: CASSIDGASNSPLHF. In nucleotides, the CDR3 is TGTGCCAGTAGTATAGACGGAGCCTCTAATTCACCCCTCCACTTT.